The 16 T cell receptor beta chains below come from one sample, sequenced in a study of blood T cell repertoires in COVID-19. Assay used: immunoSEQ multiplex PCR; TCRdb lists only in-frame clones, some missing. The sample lists over 35,000 clones, approximately 80% occurring once. The sequenced material came from peripheral blood. These receptor sequences come from a human donor in a cohort sampled during active COVID-19.

The chain is built from TRBV6-2 or TRBV6-3 and TRBJ1-1; unclear D gene. This CDR3 is built from 15 residues. Germline assignment: CDR1 MNHEY and CDR2 SVGEGT. The V end lost 7 bases, the J end lost 1 base, and 16 bases lay between the germline ends. CDR3 protein: CASTPGRRANTEAFF. CDR3 bases: TGTGCCAGCACCCCTGGAAGGAGGGCGAACACTGAAGCTTTCTTT.

This rearrangement joins TRBV7-3 to TRBJ2-7; 13 bases are shared with TRBD2. V gave up 4 bases and J gave up 0 bases; unmatched junction bases: 18. Germline loops: CDR1 SGHTA, CDR2 FQGTGA. The CDR3 sequence is 21 residues long. CDR3 nucleotide sequence: TGTGCCAGCAGCTGTCGAAGACTACTAGCGGGGGGGCTCTGCGCCTCCTACGAGCAGTACTTC. Its protein product is CASSCRRLLAGGLCASYEQYF.

The J gene is TRBJ2-7, the V gene TRBV5-8; D might be TRBD1 (6 bases). The V end was cut by 1 base, the J end by 2 bases, with 7 bases between. Germline V lookup: CDR1 SGHTS, CDR2 YDEGEE. The CDR3 spans 13 residues. This chain's CDR3 is CASSLRDTYEQYF. The DNA of the CDR3 is TGTGCCAGCAGCTTGAGGGACACCTACGAGCAGTACTTC.

This chain uses TRBV6-1 with TRBJ1-2; D remains ambiguous. CDR1 MNHNS and CDR2 SASEGT come from the germline V gene. The CDR3 length is 15 residues. V lost 0 bases and J lost 2, with 10 bases in between. This CDR3 reads CASSEALIQNYGYTF. CDR3 nucleotide sequence: TGTGCCAGCAGTGAAGCGCTTATACAGAACTATGGCTACACCTTC.

This chain links TRBV7-6 with TRBJ2-7, with TRBD1 as a possible D gene (5 bases). Deletions cut 4 bases from V and 4 bases from J, with 26 bases between. Germline CDR1 and CDR2: SGHVS and FNYEAQ. CDR3 length: 18 amino acids. CDR3 coding DNA: TGTGCCAGCAGCTATGACGGTTCAGGGTCAGGTTCCGAATACGAGCAGTACTTC. The encoded protein is CASSYDGSGSGSEYEQYF.

The chain combines TRBV9 with TRBJ2-3; maybe TRBD2 (7 bases). The CDR3 sequence is 16 residues long. Trimming cost V 0 bases and J 4 bases, with 15 bases left between them. The germline CDR1 and CDR2 sequences are SGDLS and YYNGEE. CDR3 sequence reads: CASSVDEGGPPDTQYF. Written as DNA, the CDR3 is TGTGCCAGCAGCGTAGACGAGGGGGGGCCCCCAGATACGCAGTATTTT. Full variable domain (outside the CDR3, taken from reference TRBV9 and TRBJ2-3): DSGVTQTPKHLITATGQRVTLRCSPRSGDLSVYWYQQSLDQGLQFLIQYYNGEERAKGNILERFSAQQFPDLHSELNLSSLELGDSALYFCASSVDEGGPPDTQYFGPGTRLTVL.

In its sample, this clone was seen a few times. The rearrangement joins TRBV5-6 to TRBJ1-3; D is unclear. V was shortened by 4 bases and J by 0 bases, with 8 bases between the two germline ends. CDR3 length: 14 amino acids. Germline loops: CDR1 SGHDT, CDR2 YYEEEE. For the CDR3, the DNA is TGTGCCAGCAGCCTACTTAGCTCTGGAAACACCATATATTTT. The encoded protein is CASSLLSSGNTIYF.

The V gene is TRBV13, the J gene TRBJ2-3, with D possibly being TRBD1 (6 bases). The V gene's germline CDR1 is PRHDT and CDR2 FYEKMQ (reference sequence). The V end was cut by 0 bases, the J end by 4 bases, with 14 bases between. The CDR3 totals 16 residues. CDR3 DNA sequence: TGTGCCAGCAGCTTAGGTAACAGGGTGGGCCCAGATACGCAGTATTTT. The encoded protein is CASSLGNRVGPDTQYF.

The rearrangement links TRBV20-1 to TRBJ1-3; 7 positions match TRBD1. V was clipped by 3 bases and J by 2 bases; unmatched bases: 7. The CDR3 spans 15 residues. The germline CDR1 and CDR2 sequences are DFQATT and SNEGSKA (reference sequence). CDR3 DNA sequence: TGCAGTGCTAGTGACGTCAGGGGGACTGGAAACACCATATATTTT. The encoded protein is CSASDVRGTGNTIYF.

The chain couples TRBV9 to TRBJ1-1; weak D call: TRBD1 (5 bases). Germline-derived CDR1 and CDR2 are SGDLS and YYNGEE. V lost 3 bases, J lost 5 bases, and 14 bases lay in between. There are 14 residues in the CDR3. This CDR3 is CASSAGDFRTEAFF. The CDR3 nucleotides read TGTGCCAGCAGCGCCGGGGACTTTAGGACTGAAGCTTTCTTT.

V usage is TRBV5-5 and J usage is TRBJ1-2; D may be TRBD1 (5 bases). Germline V gene lookup returns CDR1 SGHKS and CDR2 YYEKEE (reference sequence). The germline V and J ends were trimmed by 4 bases and 3 bases, with 10 bases remaining between them. The CDR3 is made up of 13 amino acids. CDR3 protein: CASSPQGDYGYTF. The CDR3 DNA sequence: TGTGCCAGCAGCCCCCAAGGGGACTATGGCTACACCTTC.

In its sample, this clone was seen once. This chain uses TRBV5-4 with TRBJ2-7; 7 positions agree with TRBD1. The junction had 4 bases not matched to a gene; V was cut back by 6 bases and J by 7 bases. The CDR3 runs to 11 residues. CDR1 is SGHNT and CDR2 is YYREEE in the germline V gene (reference sequence). CDR3 DNA sequence: TGTGCCAGCAAGGGGGCCGAGGAGCAGTACTTC. It is translated as CASKGAEEQYF.

The CDR3 DNA sequence: TGTGCCAGCAGCTTAGACCCCCTAAGCGGGGGGGCCGACATTCAGTACTTC. This encodes CASSLDPLSGGADIQYF. The V gene is TRBV7-6, the J gene TRBJ2-4; 10 positions match TRBD2. After removal of 1 base from V and 8 bases from J, the junction contained 11 bases not matched to a gene. Germline lookup yields CDR1 SGHVS and CDR2 FNYEAQ. This CDR3 has 17 residues.

This sequence joins TRBV19 and TRBJ2-3, with D maybe TRBD2 (5 bases). CDR1 is LNHDA and CDR2 is SQIVND in the germline V gene (reference sequence). Trimming pared 1 base from V and 0 bases from J, leaving 17 bases between. This CDR3 contains 18 residues. This CDR3 reads CASSIVGISDYSTDTQYF. In nucleotides, the CDR3 is TGTGCCAGTAGTATAGTGGGGATTAGCGATTATAGCACAGATACGCAGTATTTT.

The chain is built from TRBV5-5 and TRBJ2-5; D not resolved. CDR1 SGHKS and CDR2 YYEKEE come from the germline V gene (reference sequence). V was cut by 1 base and J by 3 bases, with 7 bases left in between. The CDR3 totals 13 residues. This CDR3 reads CASSLMSEETQYF. The CDR3 DNA sequence: TGTGCCAGCAGCTTGATGTCGGAAGAGACCCAGTACTTC.

The V gene is TRBV4-3, the J gene TRBJ2-3; weak D call: TRBD2 (6 bases). Germline CDR1 and CDR2: LGHNA and YSLEER. This CDR3 is built from 15 residues. V was clipped by 3 bases and J by 0 bases, with 10 bases between them. CDR3 in DNA: TGCGCCAGCAGCCAGATAGCGGCTAGCACAGATACGCAGTATTTT. It specifies CASSQIAASTDTQYF.